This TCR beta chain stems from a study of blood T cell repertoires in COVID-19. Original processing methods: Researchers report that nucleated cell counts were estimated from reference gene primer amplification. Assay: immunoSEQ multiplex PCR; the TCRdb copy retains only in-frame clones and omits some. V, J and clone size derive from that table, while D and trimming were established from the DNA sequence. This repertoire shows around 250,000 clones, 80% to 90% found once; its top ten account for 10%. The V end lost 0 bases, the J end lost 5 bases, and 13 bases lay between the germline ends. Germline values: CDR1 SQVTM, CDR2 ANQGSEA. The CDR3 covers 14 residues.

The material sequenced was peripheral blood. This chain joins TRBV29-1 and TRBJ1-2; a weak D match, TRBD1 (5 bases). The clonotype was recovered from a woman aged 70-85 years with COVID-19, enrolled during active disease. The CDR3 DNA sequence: TGCAGCGTTGAAGACCCGGGACTGAGTTATGGCTACACCTTC. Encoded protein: CSVEDPGLSYGYTF.